The 6 T cell receptor beta chains presented below share a single source sample, sequenced in a study of T cell responses to AZD1222 COVID-19 vaccine. Clones were read by immunoSEQ multiplex PCR, and TCRdb kept only the in-frame ones, dropping some. The sample holds around 180,000 clones; 75% to 90% are singletons and the top ten take about 3%. The sequences come from peripheral blood, collected on day 0 of MenACWY control vaccination. Receptor source: an adult in good health.

The chain joins TRBV6-4 to TRBJ1-5, with D tentatively TRBD1 (6 bases). The CDR3 extends over 16 amino acids. The V gene's germline CDR1 is MRHNA and CDR2 SNTAGT. V was pared by 2 bases and J by 2 bases, with 13 bases between. DNA of the CDR3: TGTGCCAGCAGTGACCCCAGACAGGAGGGCAATCAGCCCCAGCATTTT. Amino acids: CASSDPRQEGNQPQHF.

The rearrangement joins TRBV5-1 to TRBJ2-4; D unresolved. The V gene lost 6 bases and the J gene lost 5 bases, with 15 bases spanning the gap. The CDR3 has 14 amino acids. Per the germline V gene, CDR1 is SGHRS and CDR2 is YFSETQ. CDR3 coding DNA: TGCGCCAGCAAGGACCTCCTTGGCGAAAACATTCAGTACTTC. This sequence encodes CASKDLLGENIQYF. Based on the CDR3 plus reference TRBV5-1 and TRBJ2-4, the full variable domain is KAGVTQTPRYLIKTRGQQVTLSCSPISGHRSVSWYQQTPGQGLQFLFEYFSETQRNKGNFPGRFSGRQFSNSRSEMNVSTLELGDSALYLCASKDLLGENIQYFGAGTRLSVL.

The chain carries TRBV5-1 and TRBJ1-2; TRBD1 might be the D (5 bases). The CDR3 extends over 12 amino acids. V was shortened by 3 bases and J by 8 bases, with 11 bases between the two germline ends. Germline lookup yields CDR1 SGHRS and CDR2 YFSETQ. The CDR3 region has the DNA TGCGCCAGCAGCTCCGACAGTTCCGGCTACACCTTC. Protein: CASSSDSSGYTF.

The chain uses TRBV21-1 and TRBJ2-1; TRBD2 is the table's D call and was not checked against the DNA. TRBV21-1 is marked as a pseudogene. The CDR3 consists of 12 residues. CDR3: CASSLPLGGWFF. For the CDR3, the DNA is TGTGCCAGCAGCCTACCCCTGGGGGGTTGGTTCTTC.

The gene calls are TRBV18 and TRBJ2-7, with TRBD1 matching over 10 bases. The V segment lost 2 bases and the J segment 5 bases; nucleotides outside the gene matches: 9. The CDR3 length is 16 residues. Germline V lookup: CDR1 KGHSH, CDR2 LQKENI. For the CDR3, the DNA is TGTGCCAGCTCACCATCAATTGGACAGGGGGTAAACGAGCAGTACTTC. Translation gives CASSPSIGQGVNEQYF. Drawing the rest from reference TRBV18 and TRBJ2-7, the complete variable domain is NAGVMQNPRHLVRRRGQEARLRCSPMKGHSHVYWYRQLPEEGLKFMVYLQKENIIDESGMPKERFSAEFPKEGPSILRIQQVVRGDSAAYFCASSPSIGQGVNEQYFGPGTRLTVT.

J is TRBJ1-5 and V is TRBV5-4; D is ambiguous. Trimming left V 0 bases short and J 4 bases short, with 8 bases between. The CDR3 consists of 14 residues. Germline V gives CDR1 SGHNT, CDR2 YYREEE (reference sequence). The chain's CDR3 is CASSLEGVNQPQHF. The DNA for the CDR3 is TGTGCCAGCAGCTTGGAGGGAGTAAATCAGCCCCAGCATTTT.